Following are 20 T cell receptor beta chains from one sample sequenced in a study of breast tumors, draining lymph nodes, adjacent tissues. Samples came from axillary lymph nodes draining the breast cancer. In TCRdb, the multiplex PCR reads were re-called with MiXCR into one record per CDR3 protein. The profile covers roughly 260,000 distinct CDR3 sequences, with about 33% appearing a single time and more than 1% taken by the ten largest. Source material: axillary lymph node tissue. The origin of the receptors is a female donor with breast cancer. Some clones in this sample may be carry-over from other donors' samples.

This clonotype came up many times. This chain uses TRBV4-2 with TRBJ1-3; D is perhaps TRBD1 (5 bases). This CDR3 has 14 amino acids. CDR1 is LGHNA and CDR2 is YNFKEQ in the germline V gene. With 0 bases removed from V and 3 bases from J, the gap between germline ends came to 6 bases. The CDR3 DNA reads as TGTGCCAGCAGCCAAGACAGGGTTGGAAACACCATATATTTT. Its protein is CASSQDRVGNTIYF.

About this clonotype: This may come from a read error, since a much larger clone is one base off. Likely a read error: the CDR3 ends without its conserved phenylalanine or tryptophan. V gene TRBV19 combines with J gene TRBJ1-5; 9 bases line up with TRBD1. The CDR3 runs to 16 residues. V trimming: 4 bases; J trimming: 0 bases; junction bases outside the gene matches: 4. Germline CDR1 LNHDA, CDR2 SQIVND (reference sequence). The CDR3 bases are TGTGCCAGTAGTAGACAACAGGGGGCTAGCAATCAGCCCCAGCATTCT. Residues: CASSRQQGASNQPQHS.

There are many counts of this clonotype. CDR3 amino acids: CASSATVTSTDTQYF. CDR3 nucleotide sequence: TGTGCCAGCAGTGCAACAGTAACTAGCACAGATACGCAGTATTTT. The chain employs TRBV6-5 and TRBJ2-3; D call uncertain. CDR1 and CDR2 from the germline V gene are MNHEY and SVGAGI. V was trimmed by 5 bases and J by 0 bases, leaving 12 bases between them. The CDR3 is 15 amino acids.

Concerning this clonotype itself: A much bigger clone sits one base away, suggesting this may be a read error. V and J are TRBV12-3 or TRBV12-4 and TRBJ1-2; 7 bases line up with TRBD1. The V segment lost 3 bases and the J segment 4 bases; nucleotides outside the gene matches: 2. The CDR3 has 13 residues. This CDR3 is CASSFQGGYGYTF. CDR3 DNA sequence: TGTGCCAGCAGTTTCCAGGGGGGCTATGGCTACACCTTC.

V is TRBV6-2 or TRBV6-3 and J is TRBJ2-7; 9 nucleotides align to TRBD1. CDR1 and CDR2 from the germline V gene are MNHEY and SVGEGT. The J segment lost 7 bases and the V segment lost 0 bases, leaving 13 bases of the junction unmatched. This CDR3 is 17 amino acids long. The CDR3 nucleotides read TGTGCCAGCAGTTACTCGCCCCACGGACAGGGGTCCTGGGAGCAGTACTTC. This sequence encodes CASSYSPHGQGSWEQYF.

This clonotype was found many times. Here the CDR3 reads CASSRSLPPEGEQFF. The CDR3 DNA is TGTGCCAGCAGTCGGAGCTTGCCCCCTGAGGGTGAGCAGTTCTTC. The V call is TRBV11-3, the J call TRBJ2-1; tentatively, D is TRBD2 (5 bases). Trimming left V 6 bases short and J 9 bases short, with 21 bases between. The CDR3 covers 15 residues. CDR1 and CDR2 (germline): SGHNT, YENEEA.

The CDR3 bases are TGTGCCTGGAAGAGTAGCGGGTTCTACGAGCAGTACTTC. It specifies CAWKSSGFYEQYF. This chain joins TRBV30 and TRBJ2-7, with 7 bases identical to TRBD2. This CDR3 is 13 amino acids long. Losses at the gene ends were 4 bases for V and 3 bases for J; bases not matched to a gene: 6. Germline assignment: CDR1 GTSNPN and CDR2 SVGIG (reference sequence).

This clonotype was seen at least ten times. The gene calls are TRBV15 and TRBJ1-1; D ambiguous. This CDR3 has 14 amino acids. Trimming pared 1 base from V and 2 bases from J, leaving 8 bases between. Germline CDR1 reads LNHNV; CDR2 reads YYDKDF (reference sequence). The CDR3 DNA follows: TGTGCCACCAGCAGAGGAGGGCCCAACACTGAAGCTTTCTTT. Its protein product is CATSRGGPNTEAFF.

This clonotype has a count of ten or more. The rearrangement joins TRBV7-8 to TRBJ2-1, with 14 positions matching TRBD2. Germline V lookup: CDR1 SGHVS, CDR2 FQNEAQ. Trimming cost V 1 base and J 3 bases; bases outside gene matches: 5. The CDR3 loop spans 18 amino acids. The CDR3 coding sequence is TGTGCCAGCAGCTTAGGGTCAGGACTAGCGGGAGGCTACAATGAGCAGTTCTTC. Translating gives CASSLGSGLAGGYNEQFF.

The chain uses TRBV12-5 and TRBJ2-7, with D unclear. CDR3 length: 12 amino acids. Germline V gene lookup returns CDR1 LGHNT and CDR2 FRNRAP. Between the trimmed V and J ends, which lost 3 bases and 6 bases, there was a span of 9 bases. Here the CDR3 DNA reads TGTGCTAGTGGTTTCAACCGGGCCGAGCAGTACTTC. Residues: CASGFNRAEQYF.

This clonotype was counted many times. The chain links TRBV12-3 or TRBV12-4 to TRBJ2-1; D is perhaps TRBD1 (6 bases). V was trimmed by 6 bases and J by 3 bases, leaving 12 bases between them. The CDR3 consists of 14 residues. CDR3 region: CASRFGTFYNEQFF. In DNA, the CDR3 is TGTGCCAGCAGGTTCGGGACATTCTACAATGAGCAGTTCTTC.

Regarding this clonotype: A much larger clone differs from this one at a single base, so this may be a read error. The gene calls are TRBV6-1 and TRBJ2-7; 8 nucleotides agree with TRBD1. Trimming took 7 bases from V and 4 from J; bases not matched to a gene: 9. CDR1 and CDR2 (germline): MNHNS, SASEGT. The CDR3 sequence is 14 residues long. CDR3 in amino acids: CASKPTGGGYEQYV. Here the CDR3 DNA reads TGTGCCAGCAAACCCACAGGGGGTGGGTACGAGCAGTACGTC.

This clonotype was counted at least ten times. V is TRBV12-3 or TRBV12-4 and J is TRBJ1-5, with a tentative D call TRBD1 (6 bases). V was pared by 6 bases and J by 1 base, with 10 bases between. This CDR3 region has 14 residues. CDR3 sequence: CASRTGRSNQPQHF. Here the CDR3 DNA reads TGTGCCAGCAGGACAGGCCGGAGCAATCAGCCCCAGCATTTT.

As for this clonotype: This may stem from a read error, because a much larger clone lies one nucleotide away. This chain joins TRBV20-1 and TRBJ2-7; tentative D call: TRBD2 (5 bases). The germline V gene encodes CDR1 DFQATT and CDR2 SNEGSKA (reference sequence). The CDR3 runs 11 residues. For the CDR3, the DNA is TGCGGTGCTAGCCCCGACTACGAGCAGTACTTC. Translation: CGASPDYEQYF.

This clonotype showed up many times. The chain recombines TRBV12-3 or TRBV12-4 with TRBJ1-3, with 9 bases lining up with TRBD1. The ends lost 1 base at V and 6 bases at J; junction bases unmatched: 10. This CDR3 has 17 amino acids. The CDR3, as DNA: TGTGCCAGCAGTTTAGGCCCTACTGGACAGGGGAAAAACACCATATATTTT. Translating gives CASSLGPTGQGKNTIYF.

Comments on this clonotype: One base away lies a much larger clone, so this may be a sequencing read error. The chain couples TRBV20-1 to TRBJ2-7; 10 bases match TRBD2. This CDR3 is 13 amino acids long. Germline CDR1 reads DFQATT; CDR2 reads SNEGSKA (reference sequence). This chain's CDR3 is CSAEREGTYAQYF. The CDR3 DNA reads as TGCAGTGCTGAGCGGGAGGGAACCTACGCGCAGTACTTC.

This clonotype was detected only a few times. This may be a read error: a much more frequent sequence differs by one nucleotide. This chain joins TRBV9 and TRBJ2-3; 11 nucleotides match TRBD1. V lost 4 bases, J lost 8 bases, and 15 bases stayed unmatched. The V gene's germline CDR1 is SGDLS and CDR2 YYNGEE. The CDR3 totals 17 residues. CDR3 amino acids: CASSSRGTGGIAATQYF. Here the CDR3 DNA reads TGTGCCAGCAGCTCGAGAGGGACAGGGGGAATTGCAGCTACGCAGTATTTT. Based on the CDR3 plus reference TRBV9 and TRBJ2-3, the full variable domain is DSGVTQTPKHLITATGQRVTLRCSPRSGDLSVYWYQQSLDQGLQFLIQYYNGEERAKGNILERFSAQQFPDLHSELNLSSLELGDSALYFCASSSRGTGGIAATQYFGPGTRLTVL.

The chain combines TRBV7-2 with TRBJ2-1; D uncertain. From germline, CDR1 is SGHTA and CDR2 FQGNSA. Trimming cost V 1 base and J 4 bases, with 11 bases left between them. The CDR3 has 15 amino acids. This CDR3 is CASSLDWTAYNEQFF. Here the CDR3 DNA reads TGTGCCAGCAGCTTAGACTGGACCGCATACAATGAGCAGTTCTTC.

This clonotype was counted between two and nine times. V gene TRBV6-2 or TRBV6-3 combines with J gene TRBJ2-7; 8 bases are shared with TRBD1. The germline V gene has CDR1 MNHEY and CDR2 SVGEGT. V was clipped by 5 bases and J by 3 bases; unmatched bases: 15. This CDR3 is 17 amino acids long. CDR3 coding DNA: TGTGCCAGCAGTCCCCGACAGGGGAATTTACGGGGCTACGAGCAGTACTTC. This sequence encodes CASSPRQGNLRGYEQYF.

This clonotype came up many times. The chain couples TRBV2 to TRBJ2-7, with TRBD1 matching 8 bases. The ends lost 6 bases at V and 3 bases at J; junction bases unmatched: 10. The V gene's germline CDR1 is SNHLY and CDR2 FYNNEI. The CDR3 sequence is 15 residues long. In nucleotides, the CDR3 is TGTGCCAGCAGCTTTACGGGACAGGCCCTCTACGAGCAGTACTTC. The encoded protein is CASSFTGQALYEQYF.